This T cell receptor (beta chain) was identified in a study of blood T cell repertoires in COVID-19 (dated by TCRdb to 2019 to 2021). With regard to the full study: The collaborator samples originated in the United States, Italy and Spain and spanned the acute and convalescent phases of COVID-19. The samples were drawn from two sources: the first 160 participants of the ongoing ImmuneRACE study, and over 950 subjects contributed by 6 global collaborators. Where HLA class I and class II types were available, the types were taken from metadata supplied by the sample provider, not from assay-based typing. The prospective study material was composed of cDNA or gDNA derived from T cells, B-cell-depleted T cells, or PBMCs. Subjects who had been exposed to COVID-19, were actively infected with it, or had recovered from it provided the deeply sampled blood TCRbeta repertoires that made up the dataset. The repertoires were made available in a free public database intended to serve as a resource for research on the immune response to SARS-CoV-2. The sample metadata nearly always contained a de-identified subject ID, COVID-19 status, age in years and sex. Study-wide conclusions, independent of this receptor: The quantity of clinical and demographic metadata differed by source and by participant and was supplied without curation.

Of note for this clone: No antigen is known for it. The input lacks base qualities; no much larger clone sits a single base away.

TCRbeta CDR3 regions were amplified from genomic DNA using the immunoSEQ Assay, a bias-controlled multiplex PCR. On the study's bioinformatics: Within the assay, amplification of reference gene primers was used to estimate how many nucleated cells each sample contained. To quantify the absolute abundance of each unique TCRbeta CDR3 rearrangement, sequence reads were collapsed and filtered. For each sample, productive Simpson clonality was calculated by taking the square root of Simpson's diversity index across productive rearrangements. TCRdb limited this immuneACCESS table to in-frame rearrangements with V and J called. A share of clones is missing; checked studies link under half to unresolved V genes, and the rest is unexplained. V, J and clone size reflect that table, while D and trimming were determined from the DNA. This sample comprises about 150,000 clones, approximately 90% of them detected only once. In total, the top ten clones hold approximately 3% of the sample.

Collaborating institutions collected whole blood in K2EDTA tubes following their own protocols. For TCRbeta analysis, collaborator samples were shipped as frozen whole blood, as isolated PBMCs, or as DNA extracted from either sample type. The junction carries 8 bases between V and J, which are trimmed by 0 bases and 2 bases respectively. The CDR3 has 14 amino acids, counting the end cysteine and phenylalanine. The kept DNA is CDR3 alone, 42 bases in frame from the first base. The CDR1 and CDR2 encoded by the germline V gene (reference sequence) are PRHDT and FYEKMQ. This TCR was sampled from a woman aged 60-75 years with active COVID-19. The chain uses TRBV13 and TRBJ2-7; there is no confident call for the D gene. The material sequenced was peripheral blood. Here the CDR3 is given as CASSLGRSAYEQYF. The DNA reads TGTGCCAGCAGCTTAGGCAGGTCGGCCTACGAGCAGTACTTC. Reference TRBV13 and TRBJ2-7 proteins supply the regions before and after the CDR3; the full variable domain is: AAGVIQSPRHLIKEKRETATLKCYPIPRHDTVYWYQQGPGQDPQFLISFYEKMQSDKGSIPDRFSAQQFSDYHSELNMSSLELGDSALYFCASSLGRSAYEQYFGPGTRLTVT.